These 21 T cell receptor beta chains share one sample of origin, sequenced in a study of control samples from healthy donors and cancer patients. Method: immunoSEQ multiplex PCR; TCRdb's copy keeps in-frame clones and lacks some. The repertoire consists of 200,000 to 250,000 clones, with around 94% occurring once and the leading ten covering approximately 1.5%. Sequenced sample: blood. Source of these receptors: a man aged 45-60 years in good health.

This chain links TRBV4-3 with TRBJ2-3; D is unclear. The CDR3 is made up of 15 amino acids. The V and J ends lost 1 base and 7 bases respectively, with 15 bases between them. The germline V gene has CDR1 LGHNA and CDR2 YSLEER. The CDR3 sequence: CASSQGRGLANTQYF. CDR3 in DNA: TGCGCCAGCAGCCAAGGAAGAGGCCTGGCTAATACGCAGTATTTT.

This chain joins TRBV21-1 and TRBJ1-5; the table assigns TRBD1, which was not confirmed against the DNA. TRBV21-1 is tagged as a pseudogene. The CDR3 length is 19 residues. CDR3 residues: CASSKKDRGRRDSNQPQHF. CDR3 bases: TGTGCCAGCAGCAAAAAGGACAGGGGGCGTCGGGATAGCAATCAGCCCCAGCATTTT.

The chain couples TRBV5-1 to TRBJ1-1, with D maybe TRBD1 (6 bases). CDR1 is SGHRS, CDR2 YFSETQ, per germline. Trimming shortened V by 0 bases and J by 7 bases, and 19 bases separated the two germline ends. This CDR3 has 16 amino acids. As DNA, the CDR3 is TGCGCCAGCAGCTTGGGGAGTACAGGGTGGGACGGTGAAGCTTTCTTT. Amino acids: CASSLGSTGWDGEAFF. The full variable domain, in which reference TRBV5-1 and TRBJ1-1 provide the parts outside the CDR3, is KAGVTQTPRYLIKTRGQQVTLSCSPISGHRSVSWYQQTPGQGLQFLFEYFSETQRNKGNFPGRFSGRQFSNSRSEMNVSTLELGDSALYLCASSLGSTGWDGEAFFGQGTRLTVV.

V and J are TRBV24-1 and TRBJ1-5; D gene ambiguous. The V and J ends lost 1 base and 5 bases respectively, with 5 bases between them. CDR1 and CDR2 (germline): KGHDR, SFDVKD. The CDR3 loop spans 13 amino acids. The CDR3 protein is CATSDFGDQPQHF. The DNA for the CDR3 is TGTGCCACCAGTGATTTTGGGGATCAGCCCCAGCATTTT.

V and J are TRBV6-5 and TRBJ2-7; TRBD1 might be the D (6 bases). V lost 6 bases to trimming and J lost 6 bases, with 18 bases between them. Germline loops: CDR1 MNHEY, CDR2 SVGAGI. The CDR3 runs 14 residues. DNA of the CDR3: TGTGCCAGCAGCCAAGACAGGAACTCCCTCGAGCAGTACTTC. It translates to CASSQDRNSLEQYF.

The CDR3 sequence: CASSSWTGYGEKLFF. The CDR3 coding sequence is TGTGCCAGCAGTTCCTGGACGGGCTACGGGGAAAAACTGTTTTTT. The chain joins TRBV6-6 to TRBJ1-4; D is ambiguous. The V end lost 4 bases, the J end lost 8 bases, and 17 bases lay between the germline ends. Germline CDR1 and CDR2: MNHNY and SVGAGI (reference sequence). There are 15 residues in the CDR3.

The chain combines TRBV9 with TRBJ2-5; 7 bases map to TRBD2. Per the germline V gene, CDR1 is SGDLS and CDR2 is YYNGEE. Trimming took 4 bases from V and 5 from J; bases not matched to a gene: 11. This CDR3 comprises 15 residues. CDR3 nucleotides: TGTGCCAGCAGCCCCAGAAGGAGCGGGGCGGAGACCCAGTACTTC. Protein sequence: CASSPRRSGAETQYF.

V is TRBV28 and J is TRBJ1-2; D gene unclear. Trimming pared 5 bases from V and 4 bases from J, leaving 5 bases between. In germline, CDR1 is MDHEN, CDR2 SYDVKM. The CDR3 consists of 11 residues. The CDR3 nucleotides read TGTGCCAGCAGTGCCGGCTATGGCTACACCTTC. The encoded protein is CASSAGYGYTF.

In regard to this clone: Other nucleotide sequences in the sample specify the same CDR3. The rearrangement uses TRBV5-4 and TRBJ1-3, with 9 bases lining up with TRBD1. Trimming removed 4 bases from V and 2 bases from J; junction bases left unmatched: 4. The CDR3 covers 15 residues. CDR1 and CDR2 from the germline V gene are SGHNT and YYREEE (reference sequence). Here the CDR3 DNA reads TGTGCCAGCAGCCCGACAGGGGGAACTGGAAACACCATATATTTT. Translated, it gives CASSPTGGTGNTIYF.

The chain joins TRBV28 to TRBJ2-1; tentatively, D is TRBD1 or TRBD2 (6 bases each). Deletions cut 7 bases from V and 9 bases from J, with 16 bases between. The CDR3 extends over 13 amino acids. CDR1 MDHEN and CDR2 SYDVKM come from the germline V gene. The CDR3 protein is CASTSGAVGEQFF. In nucleotides, the CDR3 is TGTGCCAGCACCTCGGGGGCGGTGGGTGAGCAGTTCTTC.

The chain is built from TRBV28 and TRBJ1-2, with D perhaps matching TRBD1 (6 bases). The CDR3 sequence is 15 residues long. Trimming took 1 base from V and 6 from J, leaving 15 bases between them. Germline CDR1 and CDR2: MDHEN and SYDVKM. The CDR3 region is CASSLLPGAGDGYTF. In DNA form, the CDR3 reads TGTGCCAGCAGTTTATTGCCGGGGGCGGGGGATGGCTACACCTTC.

This chain joins TRBV5-5 and TRBJ2-7; 9 nucleotides line up with TRBD1. The length of the CDR3 is 13 residues. CDR1 SGHKS and CDR2 YYEKEE come from the germline V gene (reference sequence). Trimming took 5 bases from V and 0 from J; bases not matched to a gene: 0. Here the CDR3 reads CASRQGASYEQYF. CDR3 coding DNA: TGTGCCAGCAGACAGGGGGCCTCCTACGAGCAGTACTTC. Complete variable domain (other parts from reference TRBV5-5 and TRBJ2-7): DAGVTQSPTHLIKTRGQQVTLRCSPISGHKSVSWYQQVLGQGPQFIFQYYEKEERGRGNFPDRFSARQFPNYSSELNVNALLLGDSALYLCASRQGASYEQYFGPGTRLTVT.

This rearrangement joins TRBV5-1 to TRBJ2-1; a possible D gene is TRBD2 (5 bases). The CDR3 spans 14 residues. The germline gives CDR1 SGHRS, CDR2 YFSETQ. The V end lost 0 bases, the J end lost 6 bases, and 10 bases lay between the germline ends. CDR3 protein: CASSLEDWRNEQFF. The CDR3 bases are TGCGCCAGCAGCTTGGAGGACTGGCGCAATGAGCAGTTCTTC.

The gene calls are TRBV10-1 and TRBJ2-2; the D is unclear. Trimming removed 7 bases from V and 5 bases from J, with 14 bases in between. Germline assignment: CDR1 WNHNN and CDR2 SYGVQD (reference sequence). The CDR3 totals 14 residues. CDR3 sequence reads: CASKRVLGTGELFF. The CDR3 DNA reads as TGCGCCAGCAAAAGGGTCCTTGGGACCGGGGAGCTGTTTTTT.

V and J are TRBV6-5 and TRBJ1-2; no reliable D call. The V and J ends lost 7 bases and 4 bases respectively, with 13 bases between them. This CDR3 region has 13 residues. CDR1 MNHEY and CDR2 SVGAGI come from the germline V gene. The CDR3: CASTPGNPYGYTF. In DNA form, the CDR3 reads TGTGCCAGCACCCCGGGCAATCCCTATGGCTACACCTTC.

The CDR3 here is CASSSPPVGSTDTQYF. CDR3 bases: TGCGCCAGCAGCTCCCCGCCCGTGGGTAGCACAGATACGCAGTATTTT. The V gene is TRBV5-1, the J gene TRBJ2-3; D call uncertain. The CDR3 totals 16 residues. V lost 3 bases and J 0 bases, leaving 14 bases between the germline ends. Germline V gene lookup returns CDR1 SGHRS and CDR2 YFSETQ.

This clone was counted between two and nine times. The rearrangement joins TRBV24-1 to TRBJ2-3; D may be TRBD2 (6 bases). V dropped 7 bases and J dropped 0 bases, with 16 bases sitting between them. The germline CDR1 and CDR2 sequences are KGHDR and SFDVKD. The CDR3 sequence is 16 residues long. As DNA, the CDR3 is TGTGCCACCAGGGCGGGGATGCCTACTAGCACAGATACGCAGTATTTT. It encodes CATRAGMPTSTDTQYF.

This sequence joins TRBV13 and TRBJ1-2; D is perhaps TRBD1 (5 bases). With 6 bases removed from V and 6 bases from J, the gap between germline ends came to 14 bases. Germline CDR1 and CDR2: PRHDT and FYEKMQ (reference sequence). This CDR3 has 13 amino acids. The CDR3 nucleotides read TGTGCCAGCAGTTCACCCGACAGAAATGGCTACACCTTC. Translating it yields CASSSPDRNGYTF.

This chain links TRBV4-1 with TRBJ2-3; 9 nucleotides match TRBD1. Germline CDR1 and CDR2: MGHRA and YSYEKL. V trimming: 5 bases; J trimming: 3 bases; junction bases outside the gene matches: 9. The CDR3 is made up of 16 amino acids. The CDR3 sequence: CASSSHRGQLTDTQYF. The CDR3 bases are TGCGCCAGCAGCTCACACAGGGGGCAATTAACAGATACGCAGTATTTT.

The chain uses TRBV19 and TRBJ1-4; D is unresolved. V gave up 5 bases and J gave up 0 bases, with 13 bases separating them. Germline V gene sequence: CDR1 LNHDA, CDR2 SQIVND (reference sequence). The CDR3 has 16 residues. This chain's CDR3 is CASSVFWSATNEKLFF. As DNA, the CDR3 is TGTGCCAGTAGTGTATTTTGGAGTGCAACTAATGAAAAACTGTTTTTT. The full variable domain, completed using reference TRBV19 and TRBJ1-4, is DGGITQSPKYLFRKEGQNVTLSCEQNLNHDAMYWYRQDPGQGLRLIYYSQIVNDFQKGDIAEGYSVSREKKESFPLTVTSAQKNPTAFYLCASSVFWSATNEKLFFGSGTQLSVL.

The chain recombines TRBV5-4 with TRBJ2-1; TRBD2 aligns across 9 bases. The CDR3 runs to 13 residues. CDR1 is SGHNT, CDR2 YYREEE, per germline (reference sequence). J was trimmed by 8 bases and V by 4 bases; bases with no gene match: 4. This chain's CDR3 is CASSPGTSYEQFF. In DNA, the CDR3 is TGTGCCAGCAGCCCCGGGACTAGCTATGAGCAGTTCTTC.